This is a list of T cell receptor beta chains from one sample in a study of cytomegalovirus exposure and HLA in healthy donors. TCRdb's copy holds only in-frame clones and misses some; the assay was immunoSEQ multiplex PCR. The sample yields 99,000 or so clones, around three quarters seen once. The sequenced material came from PBMCs. All receptors come from a male donor in good health and CMV-seropositive. Each CDR3 is given without its conserved first and last residue. Fields, in order: J gene, V gene, D gene, CDR3 protein. A D gene is named only where the DNA matches it firmly.

TRBJ2-5 | TRBV5-1 | NA | ASSPGGGLDGETQY
TRBJ1-4 | TRBV18 | NA | ASSPRTDSNEKLF
TRBJ2-7 | TRBV5-1 | NA | ASSLASDSTYEQY
TRBJ1-5 | TRBV4-1 | TRBD1 | ASSKAATGGYSNQPQH
TRBJ2-1 | TRBV18 | TRBD2 | ASSPPSGGYNEQF
TRBJ2-7 | TRBV27 | TRBD2 | ASSFLGVAGTYEQY
TRBJ1-5 | TRBV6-5 | NA | ASSYRAGNQPQH
TRBJ2-7 | TRBV4-1 | NA | ASSQEVRAYEQY
TRBJ1-2 | TRBV4-3 | NA | ASSPKSLDSWYGYT
TRBJ1-2 | TRBV29-1 | TRBD1 | SVQGAAGNYGYT
TRBJ1-2 | TRBV5-4 | NA | ASSSGASGNYGYT
TRBJ1-1 | TRBV9 | NA | ATSVGGSTEAF
TRBJ2-3 | TRBV9 | TRBD2 | ASSLGRGASTDTQY
TRBJ2-3 | TRBV4-1 | NA | ASSPRGRAGSTDTQY
TRBJ1-3 | TRBV7-9 | TRBD1 | ASSTGQTGNTIY
TRBJ1-2 | TRBV2 | NA | ASSEASTAEGGYT
TRBJ2-7 | TRBV5-1 | TRBD1 | ASSGTGGGNEQY
TRBJ2-7 | TRBV19 | TRBD1 | ASSISLVSGQFKTYEQY
TRBJ2-7 | TRBV18 | TRBD2 | ASSPGTSGQQQY
TRBJ1-1 | TRBV11-2 | NA | ASRKMRTEAF
TRBJ1-2 | TRBV29-1 | NA | SVVAQGGGYT
TRBJ1-4 | TRBV5-6 | TRBD1 | ASSRDRGATNEKLF
TRBJ2-3 | TRBV9 | NA | ASSIGVGTDTQY
TRBJ1-2 | TRBV28 | NA | ASSPTPGKAGYT
TRBJ1-6 | TRBV5-1 | NA | ASSLSAGLNSPLH
TRBJ1-5 | TRBV7-9 | NA | ASSLGEVQPQH
TRBJ1-1 | TRBV5-1 | NA | ASSLHRDSNEAF
TRBJ1-3 | TRBV7-2 | TRBD1 | ASSVDRAGRSGNTIY
TRBJ2-7 | TRBV19 | NA | ASSRRNEAYEQY
TRBJ1-2 | TRBV2 | NA | ASSASSYGYT
TRBJ2-3 | TRBV30 | TRBD2 | AWSVASGGATDTQY
TRBJ1-1 | TRBV30 | NA | AWSGSRRSEAF
TRBJ2-7 | TRBV5-4 | NA | ASSLSRSLGGEQY
TRBJ1-6 | TRBV21-1 | NA | ASSTQTGTGLSPLH
TRBJ1-2 | TRBV28 | TRBD1 | ASSYLDRGRDGYT
TRBJ1-5 | TRBV2 | NA | ASTPPGGSNQPQH
TRBJ1-1 | TRBV4-3 | NA | ASSHDPDGGAF
TRBJ1-2 | TRBV9 | TRBD1 | ASSPGGGRGNYGYT
TRBJ1-2 | TRBV6-5 | NA | ASSYSQGHRYGYT
TRBJ1-1 | TRBV6-5 | NA | ASSWQGGTEAF
TRBJ2-7 | TRBV19 | TRBD1 | ASSMEGTGHEQY
TRBJ1-1 | TRBV6-5 | NA | ASSYSGRYSEAF
TRBJ2-3 | TRBV9 | NA | ASSGRPGADTQY
TRBJ2-7 | TRBV6-1 | TRBD1 | ASSVAAGGYEQY
TRBJ1-1 | TRBV4-1 | NA | ASSQDGTASMNTEAF